This TCR beta chain was identified in a study of prognosis after radiotherapy for stage I lung cancer. Within the sample, this clonotype is medium-sized (0.01 to 0.1%). Genomic DNA provided the template from which TCR beta CDR3 was amplified by two-round multiplex PCR. Round-one PCR had primers specific to each TRBV and TRBJ gene. TCRdb reprocessed the multiplex PCR reads with MiXCR, giving one entry per CDR3 protein. The sample has around 17,000 distinct CDR3 sequences, 25% to 35% seen once. From germline, CDR1 is MNHEY and CDR2 SMNVEV (reference sequence). The CDR3 contains 13 residues. Trimming removed 0 bases from V and 0 bases from J, with 3 bases in between.

This TCR was recovered from a donor aged 50 or older with non-small cell lung cancer. The rearrangement links TRBV27 to TRBJ2-7; D unresolved. Sequencing was performed on PBMCs, taken before or after stereotactic body radiation therapy (not recorded which). This chain's CDR3 is CASSLSPSYEQYF. CDR3 in DNA: TGTGCCAGCAGTTTATCACCCTCCTACGAGCAGTACTTC.